Shown below are 25 T cell receptor beta chains from a single sample sequenced in a study of blood T cell repertoires in COVID-19. The table came from immunoSEQ multiplex PCR; TCRdb's copy has only in-frame clones and leaves some out. Among around 180,000 clones listed, 60% to 85% were seen once. Sequenced material: peripheral blood. All receptors derive from a man in his 60s with active or convalescent COVID-19.

The CDR3 sequence: CASSPRTGGRAEAFF. As DNA, the CDR3 is TGTGCCAGCAGCCCTAGGACAGGGGGGAGGGCTGAAGCTTTCTTT. V is TRBV14 and J is TRBJ1-1; 10 bases are shared with TRBD1. J was trimmed by 6 bases and V by 4 bases; bases with no gene match: 8. The CDR3 runs 15 residues. CDR1 is SGHDN, CDR2 FVKESK, per germline. Full variable domain (outside the CDR3, taken from reference TRBV14 and TRBJ1-1): EAGVTQFPSHSVIEKGQTVTLRCDPISGHDNLYWYRRVMGKEIKFLLHFVKESKQDESGMPNNRFLAERTGGTYSTLKVQPAELEDSGVYFCASSPRTGGRAEAFFGQGTRLTVV.

The chain has TRBV5-4 and TRBJ1-2; 9 bases are shared with TRBD1. CDR3 length: 15 amino acids. Unmatched junction bases numbered 9, after V lost 4 bases and J lost 5 bases. The germline gives CDR1 SGHNT, CDR2 YYREEE (reference sequence). The CDR3 sequence is CASSPGQGVRYGYTF. In DNA form, the CDR3 reads TGTGCCAGCAGCCCGGGACAGGGAGTGAGGTATGGCTACACCTTC.

The CDR3 nucleotides are TGTGCCAGCAGTCCGTGGACTAGCCGCGAGACCCAGTACTTC. This sequence encodes CASSPWTSRETQYF. This rearrangement joins TRBV27 to TRBJ2-5; 8 nucleotides align to TRBD2. Trimming cost V 5 bases and J 5 bases; bases outside gene matches: 7. The CDR3 loop spans 14 amino acids. The germline V gene encodes CDR1 MNHEY and CDR2 SMNVEV (reference sequence).

V is TRBV18 and J is TRBJ2-7; 9 positions match TRBD2. The CDR3 contains 14 residues. The V and J ends lost 5 bases and 3 bases, in that order; junction bases with no gene match: 5. Germline V gives CDR1 KGHSH, CDR2 LQKENI. DNA of the CDR3: TGTGCCAGCTCAGGATTGACTAGCGGCTACGAGCAGTACTTC. Protein: CASSGLTSGYEQYF.

As to this clone: The same CDR3 also results from other DNA sequences found in this sample. The chain couples TRBV7-9 to TRBJ1-3, with TRBD1 matching 7 bases. CDR3 length: 14 amino acids. V trimming: 2 bases; J trimming: 4 bases; junction bases outside the gene matches: 2. In germline, CDR1 is SEHNR, CDR2 FQNEAQ (reference sequence). The CDR3 spells CASSLTGVGNTIYF. The CDR3 DNA is TGTGCCAGCAGCTTAACAGGGGTCGGAAACACCATATATTTT.

This clone has just one count. The rearrangement joins TRBV25-1 to TRBJ1-1, with no clear D. CDR3 length: 12 amino acids. Trimming left V 7 bases short and J 1 base short, with 7 bases between. CDR1 is MGHDK, CDR2 SYGVNS, per germline. CDR3 sequence (DNA): TGTGCCAGCAATCGAGGGAACACTGAAGCTTTCTTT. Residues: CASNRGNTEAFF.

This clone was counted between two and nine times. The V and J genes are TRBV4-2 and TRBJ2-1; D may be TRBD2 (6 bases). This CDR3 is built from 15 residues. The V end lost 1 base, the J end lost 8 bases, and 15 bases lay between the germline ends. CDR1 is LGHNA, CDR2 YNFKEQ, per germline. The CDR3, as DNA: TGTGCCAGCAGCCAAGGACTAGTTAAAGGGGATGAGCAGTTCTTC. As protein: CASSQGLVKGDEQFF.

This clone was found many times. J is TRBJ2-2 and V is TRBV5-1; 9 bases line up with TRBD2. This CDR3 has 16 amino acids. V trimming: 1 base; J trimming: 6 bases; junction bases outside the gene matches: 7. Germline CDR1 reads SGHRS; CDR2 reads YFSETQ. The CDR3 region has the DNA TGCGCCAGCAGCTTGTTAAGCGGGAGGACCGCCGGGGAGCTGTTTTTT. Amino acids: CASSLLSGRTAGELFF.

The chain carries TRBV7-2 and TRBJ1-5; no reliable D call. Germline V gives CDR1 SGHTA, CDR2 FQGNSA. The CDR3 has 14 residues. V gave up 4 bases and J gave up 1 base, with 8 bases separating them. CDR3 amino acids: CASSWGGSNQPQHF. The CDR3, as DNA: TGTGCCAGCAGCTGGGGAGGCAGCAATCAGCCCCAGCATTTT.

The chain links TRBV13 to TRBJ2-7, with 7 positions matching TRBD1. CDR3 size: 11 residues. Germline V gene data show CDR1 as PRHDT and CDR2 as FYEKMQ (reference sequence). The ends lost 0 bases at V and 12 bases at J; junction bases unmatched: 2. The CDR3 nucleotides are TGTGCCAGCAGCTTAGGACAGGGGCTGTACTTC. It yields the protein CASSLGQGLYF.

The J gene is TRBJ2-1, the V gene TRBV29-1, with 10 bases that match TRBD2. The V and J ends lost 2 bases and 9 bases, in that order; junction bases with no gene match: 4. The germline V gene encodes CDR1 SQVTM and CDR2 ANQGSEA. The CDR3 covers 13 residues. CDR3 sequence reads: CSVESTSGVEQFF. The CDR3 DNA reads as TGCAGCGTTGAAAGTACTAGCGGGGTTGAGCAGTTCTTC.

A word on this clone: Compared with germline, one end of the junction differs, possibly owing to a read error. The rearrangement uses TRBV19 and TRBJ2-7; 9 bases line up with TRBD2. This CDR3 is 15 amino acids long. Germline CDR1 is LNHDA and CDR2 is SQIVND (reference sequence). The CDR3: CASSGGGRGSSEQYF. CDR3 sequence (DNA): TGTGCCAGTAGTGGGGGCGGGAGGGGTTCCTCCGAGCAGTACTTC.

V and J are TRBV27 and TRBJ2-1, with D possibly TRBD1 on 5 matching bases. Germline V CDR1 and CDR2: MNHEY, SMNVEV (reference sequence). Trimming took 3 bases from V and 6 from J, leaving 9 bases between them. The CDR3 sequence is 13 residues long. The CDR3 spells CASSFRRANEQFF. The CDR3 nucleotides are TGTGCCAGCAGTTTCCGCAGGGCCAATGAGCAGTTCTTC.

This clone was detected a few times. Other nucleotide sequences from this sample produce the same CDR3. The chain is built from TRBV28 and TRBJ1-5; D gene uncertain. V was cut by 3 bases and J by 2 bases, with 2 bases left in between. Germline V gene lookup returns CDR1 MDHEN and CDR2 SYDVKM. The CDR3 length is 12 residues. DNA for the CDR3: TGTGCCAGCAGTTTCGGCAATCAGCCCCAGCATTTT. Translated, it gives CASSFGNQPQHF.

This clone was observed a handful of times. The chain recombines TRBV5-8 with TRBJ2-2; 7 bases map to TRBD2. CDR1 SGHTS and CDR2 YDEGEE come from the germline V gene. The V segment lost 2 bases and the J segment 0 bases; nucleotides outside the gene matches: 16. CDR3 length equals 20 residues. DNA of the CDR3: TGTGCCAGCAGCTTTCGGGTGAGGCGGGGGTCGTCGTCGAACACCGGGGAGCTGTTTTTT. The encoded protein is CASSFRVRRGSSSNTGELFF.

This clone occurred many times. This chain uses TRBV3-1 (or the pseudogene TRBV3-2) with TRBJ1-1; 7 nucleotides line up with TRBD1. The CDR3 covers 11 residues. From germline, CDR1 is LGHDT and CDR2 YNNKEL (reference sequence). V lost 6 bases to trimming and J lost 11 bases; unmatched junction nucleotides: 6. The CDR3: CASRQGFWAFF. In DNA, the CDR3 is TGTGCCAGCAGACAGGGGTTTTGGGCTTTCTTT.

This rearrangement joins TRBV3-1 (or the pseudogene TRBV3-2) to TRBJ2-1; 11 bases are shared with TRBD1. The CDR3 is made up of 15 amino acids. Germline lookup yields CDR1 LGHDT and CDR2 YNNKEL (reference sequence). The ends lost 3 bases at V and 5 bases at J; junction bases unmatched: 3. The CDR3: CASSHSGQGDNEQFF. CDR3 bases: TGTGCCAGCAGCCATTCGGGACAGGGGGACAATGAGCAGTTCTTC.

The chain couples TRBV7-2 to TRBJ1-2; 7 bases fit TRBD1. The CDR3 has 13 residues. Germline V lookup: CDR1 SGHTA, CDR2 FQGNSA. J was trimmed by 4 bases and V by 5 bases; bases with no gene match: 4. The CDR3 nucleotides are TGTGCCAGCAGCCGGGACAGAGGCTATGGCTACACCTTC. Its protein product is CASSRDRGYGYTF.

This clone turned up a few times. V and J are TRBV15 and TRBJ2-2, with D uncertain. Germline CDR1 LNHNV, CDR2 YYDKDF (reference sequence). Trimming took 3 bases from V and 13 from J, leaving 12 bases between them. This CDR3 contains 12 residues. The CDR3 region has the DNA TGTGCCACCAGCAGCGGGTGGCGCGGGCTGTTTTTT. As protein: CATSSGWRGLFF. The full variable domain, rest sourced from reference TRBV15 and TRBJ2-2, is DAMVIQNPRYQVTQFGKPVTLSCSQTLNHNVMYWYQQKSSQAPKLLFHYYDKDFNNEADTPDNFQSRRPNTSFCFLDIRSPGLGDTAMYLCATSSGWRGLFFGEGSRLTVL.

The chain's CDR3 is CASSLGRQETQYF. Written as DNA, the CDR3 is TGTGCCAGCAGTTTAGGGCGCCAAGAGACCCAGTACTTC. This rearrangement joins TRBV27 to TRBJ2-5; D ambiguous. CDR1 is MNHEY and CDR2 is SMNVEV in the germline V gene (reference sequence). This CDR3 is built from 13 residues. V was clipped by 2 bases and J by 1 base, with 5 bases between them.

The chain couples TRBV6-6 to TRBJ2-7, with D maybe TRBD1 (7 bases). The CDR3 sequence is 13 residues long. Germline assignment: CDR1 MNHNY and CDR2 SVGAGI (reference sequence). V shed 6 bases and J shed 7 bases, with 16 bases lying between them. CDR3 DNA: TGTGCCAGCAGAACAATACAGGGGAGGGAGCAGTACTTC. It translates to CASRTIQGREQYF.

V usage is TRBV28 and J usage is TRBJ1-3, with 8 bases that match TRBD1. V dropped 5 bases and J dropped 4; count of bases not matched to a gene: 10. CDR3 length: 16 residues. Germline V gives CDR1 MDHEN, CDR2 SYDVKM. The CDR3 nucleotides read TGTGCCAGCAGTCCTGGACAGGGCGCTACAGGAAACACCATATATTTT. Protein sequence: CASSPGQGATGNTIYF.

The V gene is TRBV3-1 (or the pseudogene TRBV3-2), the J gene TRBJ2-7, with TRBD1 as a possible D gene (5 bases). Looked up from germline, CDR1 is LGHDT and CDR2 is YNNKEL (reference sequence). V was pared by 4 bases and J by 2 bases, with 15 bases between. The CDR3 covers 15 residues. For the CDR3, the DNA is TGTGCCAGCAGCCCCGGCAGTGGGGCTACCTACGAGCAGTACTTC. This gives the protein CASSPGSGATYEQYF.

The chain joins TRBV6-5 to TRBJ2-7; no clear D gene. In germline, CDR1 is MNHEY, CDR2 SVGAGI. This CDR3 contains 12 residues. V was shortened by 6 bases and J by 3 bases, with 9 bases between the two germline ends. The CDR3 reads CASSLRFYEQYF. As DNA, the CDR3 is TGTGCCAGCAGCTTGAGATTCTACGAGCAGTACTTC.

The rearrangement uses TRBV4-3 and TRBJ2-7; 8 nucleotides align to TRBD2. Germline trimming cut 0 bases from V and 7 bases from J; bases unmatched to any gene: 5. Germline V gene lookup returns CDR1 LGHNA and CDR2 YSLEER. CDR3 length: 14 residues. The CDR3 nucleotides read TGCGCCAGCAGCCAAGATATCGGGAGGGGTGAGCAGTACTTC. This translates into CASSQDIGRGEQYF.